The 6 T cell receptor beta chains below all came from one sample that was sequenced in a study of CD8 T cells in Susac syndrome. RNA totalling about 0.45 to 1 ug underwent reverse transcription with random hexamers. TCRdb processed the immunoSEQ multiplex PCR reads anew with MiXCR; each CDR3 protein has one entry. The sample consists of some 300,000 distinct CDR3 sequences, roughly 84% of them appearing once. The sample comprised CD8+ T cells from PBMCs. These receptors were taken from a human donor with multiple sclerosis.

The rearrangement uses TRBV2 and TRBJ1-1; no clear D. CDR3 size: 16 residues. V lost 4 bases and J 7 bases, leaving 22 bases between the germline ends. The germline gives CDR1 SNHLY, CDR2 FYNNEI. CDR3: CASSGLRLTSTLEAFF. The DNA of the CDR3 is TGTGCCAGCAGTGGGTTGAGGCTAACATCGACACTTGAAGCTTTCTTT.

A few counts support this clonotype. The J gene is TRBJ1-5, the V gene TRBV27; D call uncertain. The ends were cut back, 3 bases at V and 2 bases at J, with 5 bases in the middle. Germline CDR1 reads MNHEY; CDR2 reads SMNVEV (reference sequence). The CDR3 totals 13 residues. The CDR3 bases are TGTGCCAGCAGTTTTGGACGCAATCAGCCCCAGCATTTT. Encoded protein: CASSFGRNQPQHF.

This chain joins TRBV7-9 and TRBJ2-7; D remains ambiguous. The CDR3 loop spans 13 amino acids. Trimming took off 4 bases at V and 5 bases at J, with 12 bases between the two ends. Germline V gene data show CDR1 as SEHNR and CDR2 as FQNEAQ (reference sequence). This CDR3 is CASSSWGEHEQYF. The CDR3 region has the DNA TGTGCCAGCAGCTCGTGGGGTGAACACGAGCAGTACTTC. Variable domain in full (rest from reference TRBV7-9 and TRBJ2-7): DTGVSQNPRHKITKRGQNVTFRCDPISEHNRLYWYRQTLGQGPEFLTYFQNEAQLEKSRLLSDRFSAERPKGSFSTLEIQRTEQGDSAMYLCASSSWGEHEQYFGPGTRLTVT.

V gene TRBV27 combines with J gene TRBJ2-3; TRBD2 aligns across 12 bases. Germline V gives CDR1 MNHEY, CDR2 SMNVEV (reference sequence). V was pared by 6 bases and J by 4 bases, with 14 bases of the junction left unmatched. The CDR3 spans 18 residues. For the CDR3, the DNA is TGTGCCAGCAGCTTACTCTGGACTAGCGGGATGAGGGCAGATACGCAGTATTTT. Encoded protein: CASSLLWTSGMRADTQYF.

The genes are TRBV4-1 and TRBJ1-5; 7 bases agree with TRBD1. The CDR3 runs to 15 residues. With 1 base clipped from V and 4 bases from J, the junction kept 4 bases outside the gene matches. The germline gives CDR1 MGHRA, CDR2 YSYEKL. The CDR3 is CASSQVTGANQPQHF. CDR3 in DNA: TGCGCCAGCAGCCAAGTCACAGGGGCGAATCAGCCCCAGCATTTT.

The J gene is TRBJ1-2, the V gene TRBV9, with 12 bases identical to TRBD1. Germline CDR1 reads SGDLS; CDR2 reads YYNGEE. The CDR3 is made up of 15 amino acids. The V segment lost 3 bases and the J segment 7 bases; nucleotides outside the gene matches: 7. DNA for the CDR3: TGTGCCAGCAGCGGGGAAGGGACAGGGGGCCCTGGCTACACCTTC. Translating gives CASSGEGTGGPGYTF.